This T cell receptor (beta chain) came from a study of cytomegalovirus exposure and HLA in healthy donors. As for the study in general: Out of approximately 170 million T cells, an earlier analysis found fewer than 140 million unique TCR beta sequences in total.

It was with 60 Vbeta and 13 Jbeta primers that the PCR ran. Some clones are missing from TCRdb's copy, which holds only in-frame ones; the method was immunoSEQ multiplex PCR. This sample contains around 200,000 clones. Germline CDR1 reads SGHTA; CDR2 reads FQGNSA. The CDR3 is 13 residues long. The V gene end was trimmed by 7 bases and the J gene end by 7 bases; junction bases not matched to a gene: 4. General study results and limits: As immune exposure information, only CMV serostatus was available.

In the case of this clone: Its antigen is undetermined.

This clonotype was obtained from a woman aged 18-29 years in good health and CMV-seropositive. The sequenced material came from PBMCs. The chain links TRBV7-2 to TRBJ1-6; 7 nucleotides agree with TRBD1. CDR3 loop: CASIQGVNSPLHF. The CDR3 DNA is TGTGCCAGCATCCAGGGGGTGAATTCACCCCTCCACTTT.